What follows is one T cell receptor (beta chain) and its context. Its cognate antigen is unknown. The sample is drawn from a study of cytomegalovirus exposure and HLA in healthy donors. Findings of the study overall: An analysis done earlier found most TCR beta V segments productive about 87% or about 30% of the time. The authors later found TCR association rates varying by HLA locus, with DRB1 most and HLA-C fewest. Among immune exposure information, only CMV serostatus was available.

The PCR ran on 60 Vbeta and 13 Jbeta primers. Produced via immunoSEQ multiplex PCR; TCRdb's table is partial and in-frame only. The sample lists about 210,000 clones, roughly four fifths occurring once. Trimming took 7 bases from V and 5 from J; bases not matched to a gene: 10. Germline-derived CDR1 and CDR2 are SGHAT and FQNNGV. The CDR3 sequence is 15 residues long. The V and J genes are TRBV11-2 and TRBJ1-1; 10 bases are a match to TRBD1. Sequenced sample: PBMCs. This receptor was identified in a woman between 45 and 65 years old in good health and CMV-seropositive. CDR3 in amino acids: CASKLATGGRTEAFF. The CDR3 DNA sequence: TGTGCCAGCAAGCTGGCGACAGGGGGCCGAACTGAAGCTTTCTTT.